The source of this T cell receptor (beta chain) is a study of blood T cell repertoires in COVID-19. Study-level information: In each case, the material was cDNA or gDNA derived from T cells, B-cell-depleted T cells, or PBMCs.

Per the original data handling: Reference gene primer amplification gave estimated nucleated cell counts. The data were produced by immunoSEQ multiplex PCR, yet TCRdb's version contains in-frame clones alone and is incomplete. The D gene and trimming were derived from the DNA, and the V and J assignments and clone size from that table. There are more than 150,000 clones in the sample; roughly 87% occur only once, and approximately 6.5% lies in the top ten. In germline, CDR1 is SEHNR, CDR2 FQNEAQ (reference sequence). This CDR3 has 16 amino acids. J lost 6 bases, V lost 1 base, and 11 bases had no gene match. Participant age was roughly 18 to 95 years, and participants resided in about 25 US areas. Donors were grouped by their self-reported clinical history.

The sequenced sample consisted of PBMCs or T cells enriched from blood (not recorded which). The rearrangement links TRBV7-9 to TRBJ1-1; 7 bases map to TRBD1. This clonotype originated in a woman aged 45-60 years who had recovered from COVID-19. The CDR3 nucleotides read TGTGCCAGCAGCTTAGTAGGGGGATACAGGGGCTCTGAAGCTTTCTTT. Protein product: CASSLVGGYRGSEAFF.